These 30 T cell receptor beta chains were sequenced from one sample in a study of OX40 agonist ivuxolimab in advanced cancers. Profiled with immunoSEQ multiplex PCR; TCRdb holds only in-frame clones, not every one. The sample has more than 6,500 clones, over 60% seen once. This sample comprised CD4+ or CD8+ T cells sorted from blood, obtained in a trial of the OX40 agonist ivuxolimab. The receptors originated from an adult with an advanced solid tumor such as melanoma, head and neck, liver or kidney cancer.

V gene TRBV11-2 combines with J gene TRBJ2-1, with 9 bases identical to TRBD2. The V and J ends lost 5 bases and 4 bases, in that order; junction bases with no gene match: 6. The germline gives CDR1 SGHAT, CDR2 FQNNGV. CDR3 length equals 15 residues. The CDR3 DNA sequence: TGTGCCAGCAGCGAGGGAGCGGGGGGATACAATGAGCAGTTCTTC. Amino acids: CASSEGAGGYNEQFF.

Only one count was recorded for this clone. The rearrangement joins TRBV12-5 to TRBJ1-1, with D uncertain. The CDR3 has 14 residues. Trimming removed 0 bases from V and 3 bases from J, with 8 bases in between. Germline loops: CDR1 LGHNT, CDR2 FRNRAP. The CDR3 sequence: CASGLVPADTEAFF. The CDR3, as DNA: TGTGCTAGTGGTTTGGTACCGGCAGACACTGAAGCTTTCTTT.

The chain combines TRBV9 with TRBJ1-5, with TRBD1 as a possible D gene (5 bases). CDR1 is SGDLS, CDR2 YYNGEE, per germline. V dropped 0 bases and J dropped 3 bases, with 10 bases sitting between them. The CDR3 sequence is 15 residues long. CDR3 nucleotide sequence: TGTGCCAGCAGCGTAGATGGGGGACTCAATCAGCCCCAGCATTTT. It translates to CASSVDGGLNQPQHF. Supplemented by reference TRBV9 and TRBJ1-5, the full variable domain reads DSGVTQTPKHLITATGQRVTLRCSPRSGDLSVYWYQQSLDQGLQFLIQYYNGEERAKGNILERFSAQQFPDLHSELNLSSLELGDSALYFCASSVDGGLNQPQHFGDGTRLSIL.

The V and J genes are TRBV30 and TRBJ1-1; D call uncertain. Germline CDR1 is GTSNPN and CDR2 is SVGIG (reference sequence). The CDR3 spans 12 residues. Trimming cost V 1 base and J 1 base, with 4 bases left between them. The CDR3 DNA is TGTGCCTGGAGTGGGACGAACACTGAAGCTTTCTTT. It encodes CAWSGTNTEAFF.

The chain recombines TRBV7-9 with TRBJ1-1, with 7 bases fitting TRBD1. The CDR3 loop spans 18 amino acids. V dropped 1 base and J dropped 5; count of bases not matched to a gene: 16. Per the germline V gene, CDR1 is SEHNR and CDR2 is FQNEAQ (reference sequence). The CDR3 DNA reads as TGTGCCAGCAGCTTAGTTAGCCTTTCGACAGGGAGGGGAACTGAAGCTTTCTTT. It translates to CASSLVSLSTGRGTEAFF.

The DNA for the CDR3 is TGTGCCAGCAGCTTAGGTAATAGCGGGAGCCCCACCGGGGAGCTGTTTTTT. It specifies CASSLGNSGSPTGELFF. The chain couples TRBV13 to TRBJ2-2, with 9 bases identical to TRBD2. V gave up 0 bases and J gave up 4 bases; unmatched junction bases: 6. The V gene's germline CDR1 is PRHDT and CDR2 FYEKMQ (reference sequence). CDR3 length: 17 amino acids.

V usage is TRBV7-2 and J usage is TRBJ2-3; D is unresolved. V lost 3 bases, J lost 2 bases, and 12 bases lay in between. Germline V gene lookup returns CDR1 SGHTA and CDR2 FQGNSA. The CDR3 totals 15 residues. The CDR3 reads CASSFSGFTTDTQYF. As DNA, the CDR3 is TGTGCCAGCAGCTTCTCTGGTTTCACCACAGATACGCAGTATTTT.

The chain links TRBV5-1 to TRBJ2-2, with 14 positions matching TRBD2. V was clipped by 3 bases and J by 7 bases; unmatched bases: 5. There are 16 residues in the CDR3. CDR1 SGHRS and CDR2 YFSETQ come from the germline V gene. The DNA for the CDR3 is TGCGCCAGCAGCTCCGGACTAGCGGGAGGTCACGGGGAGCTGTTTTTT. This gives the protein CASSSGLAGGHGELFF.

This clone was seen a single time. The CDR3 protein is CSVEDRVEGLGYTF. In DNA, the CDR3 is TGCAGCGTTGAAGATCGAGTGGAGGGTCTCGGCTACACCTTC. The chain employs TRBV29-1 and TRBJ1-2; unclear D gene. The CDR3 covers 14 residues. Deletions cut 0 bases from V and 8 bases from J, with 16 bases between. In germline, CDR1 is SQVTM, CDR2 ANQGSEA. Drawing the rest from reference TRBV29-1 and TRBJ1-2, the complete variable domain is SAVISQKPSRDICQRGTSLTIQCQVDSQVTMMFWYRQQPGQSLTLIATANQGSEATYESGFVIDKFPISRPNLTFSTLTVSNMSPEDSSIYLCSVEDRVEGLGYTFGSGTRLTVV.

The chain combines TRBV4-3 with TRBJ1-6, with D possibly TRBD1 on 6 matching bases. Between the trimmed V and J ends, which lost 0 bases and 8 bases, there was a span of 14 bases. The CDR3 is 16 residues long. CDR1 and CDR2 (germline): LGHNA, YSLEER. The CDR3 here is CASSQDRAGADSPLHF. CDR3 nucleotides: TGCGCCAGCAGCCAAGATCGGGCAGGGGCGGATTCACCCCTCCACTTT.

The chain employs TRBV7-3 and TRBJ2-2; D is possibly TRBD2 (6 bases). Between the trimmed V and J ends, which lost 4 bases and 5 bases, there was a span of 11 bases. Germline loops: CDR1 SGHTA, CDR2 FQGTGA. The CDR3 loop spans 14 amino acids. In nucleotides, the CDR3 is TGTGCCAGCAGCTCTGACGGGGGAACCGGGGAGCTGTTTTTT. Protein: CASSSDGGTGELFF.

This chain uses TRBV11-2 with TRBJ2-7; TRBD1 matches at 9 bases. This CDR3 comprises 14 residues. Germline lookup yields CDR1 SGHAT and CDR2 FQNNGV. J lost 4 bases, V lost 3 bases, and 4 bases had no gene match. CDR3 in DNA: TGTGCCAGCAGCTTCGGGACAGGGCAGTACGAGCAGTACTTC. Amino acids: CASSFGTGQYEQYF.

The rearrangement uses TRBV19 and TRBJ2-3, with D possibly being TRBD1 or TRBD2 (5 bases each). Trimming shortened V by 7 bases and J by 2 bases, and 16 bases separated the two germline ends. Germline loops: CDR1 LNHDA, CDR2 SQIVND (reference sequence). This CDR3 is built from 15 residues. The CDR3 nucleotides are TGTGCCAGTACCATGGGGCAGCGGTTCACAGATACGCAGTATTTT. It specifies CASTMGQRFTDTQYF.

The table lists this clone with a few counts. J is TRBJ2-3 and V is TRBV19, with D perhaps matching TRBD1 (5 bases). Per the germline V gene, CDR1 is LNHDA and CDR2 is SQIVND (reference sequence). This CDR3 is built from 13 residues. The V end was cut by 3 bases, the J end by 4 bases, with 8 bases between. The CDR3 reads CASSMVQADTQYF. In DNA, the CDR3 is TGTGCCAGTAGTATGGTACAGGCAGATACGCAGTATTTT.

Comments on this clone: One end of the junction fails to match germline, which may point to a read error. The chain employs TRBV7-9 and TRBJ1-5; D gene ambiguous. The CDR3 totals 16 residues. CDR1 and CDR2 (germline): SEHNR, FQNEAQ (reference sequence). The DNA of the CDR3 is TGCGCCAGCAGCCAAGACCGGGCGCAGAGCAATCAGCCCCAGCATTTT. Residues: CASSQDRAQSNQPQHF.

This rearrangement joins TRBV28 to TRBJ2-1, with 10 nucleotides matching TRBD1. Germline CDR1 MDHEN, CDR2 SYDVKM. V dropped 6 bases and J dropped 7; count of bases not matched to a gene: 9. This CDR3 is built from 15 residues. This chain's CDR3 is CASSLGTGEWNEQFF. The CDR3 DNA is TGTGCCAGCAGCCTAGGGACAGGGGAATGGAATGAGCAGTTCTTC.

Relative to its sample, this clone is medium-sized (0.01 to 0.1%). The rearrangement joins TRBV30 to TRBJ2-2, with 12 positions matching TRBD2. In germline, CDR1 is GTSNPN, CDR2 SVGIG (reference sequence). This CDR3 region has 16 residues. V gave up 8 bases and J gave up 2 bases; unmatched junction bases: 9. CDR3 protein: CATDLAGGANTGELFF. The CDR3 DNA follows: TGTGCCACCGACCTAGCGGGGGGGGCAAACACCGGGGAGCTGTTTTTT. Looking up the rest from reference TRBV30 and TRBJ2-2 gives the full variable domain: SQTIHQWPATLVQPVGSPLSLECTVEGTSNPNLYWYRQAAGRGLQLLFYSVGIGQISSEVPQNLSASRPQDRQFILSSKKLLLSDSGFYLCATDLAGGANTGELFFGEGSRLTVL.

This chain connects TRBV4-3 to TRBJ2-7; the match to TRBD2 covers 7 bases. The V gene end was trimmed by 5 bases and the J gene end by 2 bases; junction bases not matched to a gene: 6. This CDR3 spans 14 amino acids. Germline assignment: CDR1 LGHNA and CDR2 YSLEER. Here the CDR3 DNA reads TGCGCCAGCAGCATCGGAGCGGGGACCTACGAGCAGTACTTC. As protein: CASSIGAGTYEQYF.

The CDR3 DNA sequence: TGTGCCAGCAGCTTTTCAGGGACAGGGATCTACAATGAGCAGTTCTTC. Translation: CASSFSGTGIYNEQFF. This chain connects TRBV11-2 to TRBJ2-1, with 9 positions matching TRBD1. Germline CDR1 reads SGHAT; CDR2 reads FQNNGV. V lost 3 bases to trimming and J lost 3 bases; unmatched junction nucleotides: 6. The CDR3 contains 16 residues.

This rearrangement joins TRBV10-2 to TRBJ2-1; a possible D gene is TRBD1 (6 bases). Trimming left V 7 bases short and J 4 bases short, with 23 bases between. The CDR3 covers 17 residues. Germline V gives CDR1 WSHSY, CDR2 SAAADI. In DNA form, the CDR3 reads TGCGCCAGCATCCAGGGGCCTAATCATCCCCTTTACAATGAGCAGTTCTTC. It encodes CASIQGPNHPLYNEQFF.

The sample holds one count of this clone. The chain couples TRBV10-2 to TRBJ1-5; TRBD1 might be the D (5 bases). CDR3 length equals 14 residues. Germline CDR1 reads WSHSY; CDR2 reads SAAADI. V was clipped by 0 bases and J by 4 bases, with 7 bases between them. The CDR3, as DNA: TGCGCCAGCAGTGAGTCGGGGCTTAATCAGCCCCAGCATTTT. This codes for CASSESGLNQPQHF.

CDR3 loop: CASRLMGEQFF. CDR3 nucleotide sequence: TGTGCCAGTAGGCTTATGGGGGAGCAGTTCTTC. This chain connects TRBV19 to TRBJ2-1; D ambiguous. The CDR3 length is 11 residues. The V gene lost 6 bases and the J gene lost 10 bases, with 10 bases spanning the gap. Per the germline V gene, CDR1 is LNHDA and CDR2 is SQIVND (reference sequence).

This chain links TRBV7-2 with TRBJ2-1; 10 nucleotides match TRBD2. The V gene end was trimmed by 5 bases and the J gene end by 2 bases; junction bases not matched to a gene: 6. Germline V gene data show CDR1 as SGHTA and CDR2 as FQGNSA. The CDR3 is made up of 16 amino acids. The CDR3 sequence is CASSPLAGETYNEQFF. The CDR3 region has the DNA TGTGCCAGCAGCCCGCTAGCGGGAGAGACCTACAATGAGCAGTTCTTC.

This clone was observed a single time. V usage is TRBV9 and J usage is TRBJ2-7; 8 bases agree with TRBD1. The germline V gene has CDR1 SGDLS and CDR2 YYNGEE. The CDR3 is made up of 13 amino acids. After removal of 3 bases from V and 5 bases from J, the junction contained 4 bases not matched to a gene. The CDR3 region is CASSGTGKNEQYF. DNA of the CDR3: TGTGCCAGCAGCGGGACAGGGAAGAACGAGCAGTACTTC.

V is TRBV13 and J is TRBJ2-2; 10 bases line up with TRBD1. This CDR3 contains 17 residues. After removal of 5 bases from V and 6 bases from J, the junction contained 12 bases not matched to a gene. The V gene's germline CDR1 is PRHDT and CDR2 FYEKMQ (reference sequence). The CDR3 region is CASSRLATGGASGELFF. CDR3 in DNA: TGTGCCAGCAGCCGGTTGGCGACAGGGGGCGCATCCGGGGAGCTGTTTTTT. Filled out from reference TRBV13 and TRBJ2-2, the complete variable domain reads AAGVIQSPRHLIKEKRETATLKCYPIPRHDTVYWYQQGPGQDPQFLISFYEKMQSDKGSIPDRFSAQQFSDYHSELNMSSLELGDSALYFCASSRLATGGASGELFFGEGSRLTVL.

Many counts were recorded for this clone. V usage is TRBV7-2 and J usage is TRBJ2-1; D is unclear. The CDR3 has 13 residues. Trimming left V 1 base short and J 2 bases short, with 3 bases between. Germline assignment: CDR1 SGHTA and CDR2 FQGNSA. CDR3 in DNA: TGTGCCAGCAGCTTAGGGGCCTACAATGAGCAGTTCTTC. It is translated as CASSLGAYNEQFF.

This clone was counted only a few times. V gene TRBV13 combines with J gene TRBJ2-7; D gene unclear. This CDR3 is built from 12 residues. The germline CDR1 and CDR2 sequences are PRHDT and FYEKMQ (reference sequence). V lost 0 bases and J 4 bases, leaving 4 bases between the germline ends. For the CDR3, the DNA is TGTGCCAGCAGCTTAGGCCGGTACGAGCAGTACTTC. Translation gives CASSLGRYEQYF.

This chain uses TRBV4-3 with TRBJ1-2, with a tentative D call TRBD1 (5 bases). This CDR3 has 15 residues. The V gene lost 0 bases and the J gene lost 3 bases, with 11 bases spanning the gap. Germline V gives CDR1 LGHNA, CDR2 YSLEER. The CDR3 region has the DNA TGCGCCAGCAGCCAAGAGACAGCTGAATACTATGGCTACACCTTC. Protein product: CASSQETAEYYGYTF.

In DNA, the CDR3 is TGTGCCAGCAGCCTTCGGGACATCTACGAGCAGTACTTC. Protein: CASSLRDIYEQYF. The chain has TRBV7-2 and TRBJ2-7, with a tentative D call TRBD1 (6 bases). Germline-derived CDR1 and CDR2 are SGHTA and FQGNSA. The CDR3 contains 13 residues. V lost 5 bases and J lost 3, with 11 bases in between.

V is TRBV7-2 and J is TRBJ2-7; D possibly uses TRBD1 or TRBD2 (5 bases each). V was cut by 1 base and J by 0 bases, with 10 bases left in between. The CDR3 has 15 amino acids. Germline CDR1 and CDR2: SGHTA and FQGNSA. CDR3 amino acids: CASSLGVGTSYEQYF. DNA of the CDR3: TGTGCCAGCAGCTTAGGCGTGGGGACCTCCTACGAGCAGTACTTC.